What follows are 6 T cell receptor beta chains derived from one specimen sequenced in a study of T-cell memory formation after mild COVID-19. TCRdb fed the 5' RACE reads into MiXCR, producing one record per CDR3 protein. The sample shows some 150,000 distinct CDR3 sequences, 14% of them seen only once. Sequenced sample: PBMCs or a T cell subset sorted from them (not recorded which). The receptor source for this set is an adult woman who had mild COVID-19 (a few samples of this study predate the infection). Cell type and time point are not known.

This clonotype was counted a few times. V usage is TRBV6-5 and J usage is TRBJ2-1; perhaps TRBD1 as D (5 bases). Germline V gene sequence: CDR1 MNHEY, CDR2 SVGAGI. V gave up 5 bases and J gave up 9 bases, with 17 bases separating them. The CDR3 consists of 14 residues. The chain's CDR3 is CASSPDQGVGEQFF. In DNA form, the CDR3 reads TGTGCCAGCAGTCCGGACCAGGGCGTTGGTGAGCAGTTCTTC.

This rearrangement joins TRBV7-2 to TRBJ2-7; 7 bases agree with TRBD2. Looked up from germline, CDR1 is SGHTA and CDR2 is FQGNSA. J lost 3 bases, V lost 6 bases, and 14 bases had no gene match. The CDR3 has 16 residues. CDR3 residues: CASSQLAPIPFYEQYF. The CDR3 DNA reads TGTGCCAGCAGTCAACTAGCGCCCATCCCCTTCTACGAGCAGTACTTC.

This clonotype was counted a few times. The rearrangement joins TRBV7-9 to TRBJ2-1, with 7 nucleotides matching TRBD2. V shed 1 base and J 7 bases; nucleotides not matched to a gene: 7. This CDR3 contains 15 residues. Germline V gene lookup returns CDR1 SEHNR and CDR2 FQNEAQ (reference sequence). This CDR3 reads CASSLESGAWNEQFF. In DNA, the CDR3 is TGTGCCAGCAGCTTAGAGAGCGGGGCCTGGAATGAGCAGTTCTTC.

The chain links TRBV7-6 to TRBJ1-2; TRBD1 aligns across 8 bases. After removal of 5 bases from V and 0 bases from J, the junction contained 5 bases not matched to a gene. The CDR3 covers 15 residues. Germline V gene lookup returns CDR1 SGHVS and CDR2 FNYEAQ. In nucleotides, the CDR3 is TGTGCCAGCAGCCAAGGGGACAGGACTAACTATGGCTACACCTTC. Translation: CASSQGDRTNYGYTF.

The chain uses TRBV25-1 and TRBJ1-1; TRBD1 is a possible D gene (6 bases). Germline CDR1 and CDR2: MGHDK and SYGVNS. The germline V and J ends were trimmed by 2 bases and 10 bases, with 17 bases remaining between them. The CDR3 contains 14 residues. CDR3 DNA sequence: TGTGCCAGCAGTGAAAACAGGGTCATCAGTACAGCTTTCTTT. This sequence encodes CASSENRVISTAFF.

In its sample, this clonotype was seen a few times. The CDR3 spells CASSRSPRETGQTYNEQFF. Here the CDR3 DNA reads TGTGCCAGCTCACGGTCCCCTCGAGAGACAGGCCAGACCTACAATGAGCAGTTCTTC. The chain has TRBV18 and TRBJ2-1; TRBD1 might be the D (6 bases). The V end was cut by 4 bases, the J end by 2 bases, with 24 bases between. This CDR3 has 19 residues. Germline V lookup: CDR1 KGHSH, CDR2 LQKENI.